Sequencing of this T cell receptor beta chain was carried out in a study of response to subunit inactivated influenza vaccine. Findings and limits, study-wide: T cells newly recruited by each seasonal influenza vaccination are few, the authors suggested.

Germline loops: CDR1 SQVTM, CDR2 ANQGSEA. The CDR3 has 13 amino acids. V was pared by 4 bases and J by 5 bases, with 14 bases between. TCRdb reanalysed the RT-PCR reads using MiXCR and keeps one entry per CDR3 protein. The sample includes about 780,000 distinct CDR3 sequences, less than 20% of them seen just once. With regard to this clonotype: The antigen is undetermined.

Sequencing used PBMCs from blood, obtained 5 days after vaccination. The receptor was derived from a middle-aged man who received an inactivated influenza vaccine. This chain uses TRBV29-1 with TRBJ2-5; TRBD2 is a possible D gene (7 bases). The CDR3: CSVGSRGGETQYF. Written as DNA, the CDR3 is TGCAGCGTTGGATCCAGGGGAGGGGAGACCCAGTACTTC.